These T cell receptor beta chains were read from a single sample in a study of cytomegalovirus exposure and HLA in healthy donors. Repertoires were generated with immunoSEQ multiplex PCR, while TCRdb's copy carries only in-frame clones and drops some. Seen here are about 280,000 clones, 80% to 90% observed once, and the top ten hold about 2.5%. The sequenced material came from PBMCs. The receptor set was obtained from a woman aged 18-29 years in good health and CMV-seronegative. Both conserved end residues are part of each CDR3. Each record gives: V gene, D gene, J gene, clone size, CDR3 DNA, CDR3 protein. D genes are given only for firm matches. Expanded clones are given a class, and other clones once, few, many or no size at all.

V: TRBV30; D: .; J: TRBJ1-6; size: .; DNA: TGTGCCTGGAGCGGGGTTAGGTCCGGTAATTCACCCCTCCACTTT; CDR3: CAWSGVRSGNSPLHF
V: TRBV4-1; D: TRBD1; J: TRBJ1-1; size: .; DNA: TGCGCCAGCAGCCAAGAACCGGACAGGGTGGGTGAAGCTTTCTTT; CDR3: CASSQEPDRVGEAFF
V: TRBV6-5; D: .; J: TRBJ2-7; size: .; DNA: TGTGCCAGCAGTTACTCGACCTGGGGGCCTGAGCAGTACTTC; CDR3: CASSYSTWGPEQYF
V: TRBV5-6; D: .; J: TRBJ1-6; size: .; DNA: TGTGCCAGCAGCTTGGTCGTAATTAATAATTCACCCCTCCACTTT; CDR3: CASSLVVINNSPLHF
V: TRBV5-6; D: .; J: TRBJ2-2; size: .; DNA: TGTGCCAGCAGCTTACAGCGGGCCGGGGAGCTGTTTTTT; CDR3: CASSLQRAGELFF
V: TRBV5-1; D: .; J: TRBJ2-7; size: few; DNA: TGCGCCAGCAGCGTTGAGGGCCATCCCCTCTACGAGCAGTACTTC; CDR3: CASSVEGHPLYEQYF
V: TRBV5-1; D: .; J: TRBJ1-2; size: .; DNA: TGCGCCAGCAGCCCGACCCCAGGGAACTATGGCTACACCTTC; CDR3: CASSPTPGNYGYTF
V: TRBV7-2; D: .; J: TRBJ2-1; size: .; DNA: TGTGCCAGCAGCTCTGCCGGGACAAGCTACAATGAGCAGTTCTTC; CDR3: CASSSAGTSYNEQFF
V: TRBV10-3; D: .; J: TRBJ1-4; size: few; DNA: TGTGCCATCAGTCTAAACGATGAAAAACTGTTTTTT; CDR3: CAISLNDEKLFF
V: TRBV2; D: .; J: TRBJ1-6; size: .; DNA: TGTGCCAGCAGTGAAGCGAGCCAGGGCGATAATTCCCCCCTCCACTTT; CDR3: CASSEASQGDNSPLHF
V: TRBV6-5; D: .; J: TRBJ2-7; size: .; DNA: TGTGCCACCAAAAAGGGGTGGAGCTCCTACGAGCAGTACTTC; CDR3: CATKKGWSSYEQYF
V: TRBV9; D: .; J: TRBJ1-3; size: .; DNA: TGTGCCAGCAGCGTATCAGGGATCTCTGGAAACACCATATATTTT; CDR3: CASSVSGISGNTIYF
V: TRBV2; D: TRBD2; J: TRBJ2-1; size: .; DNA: TGTGCCAGCAGTGAATACCTAGCGGGCGGGAATGAGCAGTTCTTC; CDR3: CASSEYLAGGNEQFF
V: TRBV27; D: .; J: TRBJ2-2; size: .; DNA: TGTGCCAGCAAGGGGAACACTAACACCGGGGAGCTGTTTTTT; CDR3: CASKGNTNTGELFF
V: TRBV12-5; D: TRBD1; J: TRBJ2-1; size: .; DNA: TGTGCTAGTGGTTTGAGCCTGGGGACAGACTACAATGAGCAGTTCTTC; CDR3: CASGLSLGTDYNEQFF
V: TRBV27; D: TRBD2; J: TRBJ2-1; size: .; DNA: TGCGCCAGCAGATTTAGCGGGGGGGCTAACAATGAGCAGTTCTTC; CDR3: CASRFSGGANNEQFF
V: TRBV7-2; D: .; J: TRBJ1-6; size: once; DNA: TGTGCCAGCAGCCCCAGAGGGAAGGTTTATAATTCACCCCTCCACTTT; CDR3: CASSPRGKVYNSPLHF
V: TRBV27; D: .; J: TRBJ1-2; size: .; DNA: TGTGCCAGCAGTTTAGGAACAGGCTATGGCTACACCTTC; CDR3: CASSLGTGYGYTF
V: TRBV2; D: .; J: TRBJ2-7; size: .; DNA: TGTGCCAGCAGTGAATTCTGGGGGCGAAAAATCTACGAGCAGTACTTC; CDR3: CASSEFWGRKIYEQYF
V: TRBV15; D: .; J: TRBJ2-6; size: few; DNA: TGTGCCACCAGCAGAGAGTATGGGGCCAACGTCCTGACTTTC; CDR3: CATSREYGANVLTF
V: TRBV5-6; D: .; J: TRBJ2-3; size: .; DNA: TGTGCCAGCAGCTTGGCTGGCGGGACTGAGAGCACAGATACGCAGTATTTT; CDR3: CASSLAGGTESTDTQYF
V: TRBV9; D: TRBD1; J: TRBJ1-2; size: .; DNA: TGTGCCAGCAGCGTCCAACAGGGGTCTGGCTACACCTTC; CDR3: CASSVQQGSGYTF
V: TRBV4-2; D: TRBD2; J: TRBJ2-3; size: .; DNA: TGTGCCAGCAGCCAAGACGGCGGGGGGGCAGTAACAGATACGCAGTATTTT; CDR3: CASSQDGGGAVTDTQYF
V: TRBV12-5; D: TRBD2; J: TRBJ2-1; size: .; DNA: TGTGCTAGTGGTTCCCGGACTAGCGGGGGGGGTGGTAAGTTCTTC; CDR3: CASGSRTSGGGGKFF
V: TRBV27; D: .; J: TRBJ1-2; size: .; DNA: TGTGCCAGCTATGACGGAGTGTATGGCTACACCTTC; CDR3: CASYDGVYGYTF
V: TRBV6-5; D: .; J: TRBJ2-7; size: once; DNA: TGTGCCAGCAGTGGGCGCAGGGCGGACGAGCAGTACTTC; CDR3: CASSGRRADEQYF
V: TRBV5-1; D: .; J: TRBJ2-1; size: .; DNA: TGCGCCAGCAGCTTCAGGGCCTACAATGAGCAGTTCTTC; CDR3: CASSFRAYNEQFF
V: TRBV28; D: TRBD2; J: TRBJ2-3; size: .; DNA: TGTGCCAGCAGTTCGTACGGGGGACTAGCGGGGGGCCCGGAGTTTATAGATACGCAGTATTTT; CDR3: CASSSYGGLAGGPEFIDTQYF
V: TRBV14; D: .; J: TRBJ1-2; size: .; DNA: TGTGCCAGCAGCCAAGATCTCGCAGGGTTGGGAGGCTACACCTTC; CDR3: CASSQDLAGLGGYTF
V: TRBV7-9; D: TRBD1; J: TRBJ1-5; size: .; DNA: TGTGCCAGCAGCCTGGGACAGGGGAATCAGCCCCAGCATTTT; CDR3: CASSLGQGNQPQHF
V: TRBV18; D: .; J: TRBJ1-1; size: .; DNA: TGTGCTAGCTCATCGTGGGGAGAGGACACTGAAGCTTTCTTT; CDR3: CASSSWGEDTEAFF
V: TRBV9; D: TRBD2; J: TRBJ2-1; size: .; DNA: TGTGCCAGCAGCGTAGAAGCGGGGGGGCCCCCCACATACAATGAGCAGTTCTTC; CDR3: CASSVEAGGPPTYNEQFF
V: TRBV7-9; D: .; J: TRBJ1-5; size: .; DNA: TGTGCCAGCAGCCCTTGGAGTGACGGCAATCAGCCCCAGCATTTT; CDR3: CASSPWSDGNQPQHF
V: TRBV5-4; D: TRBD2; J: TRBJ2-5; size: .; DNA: TGTGCCAGCAGCTTTCCTAGCGGGGGGGCCGAGTTAGGAGAGACCCAGTACTTC; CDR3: CASSFPSGGAELGETQYF
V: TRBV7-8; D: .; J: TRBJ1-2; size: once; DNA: TGTGCCAGCAGCTTAGGAGGCGGATACTATGGCTACACCTTC; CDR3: CASSLGGGYYGYTF